This TCR beta chain stems from a study of blood T cells in healthy people across ages. A second about 7 to 11 cycle PCR used barcoded and J-beta primers. TCRdb called the 5' RACE reads again in MiXCR, with one record for every CDR3 protein. The data contain some 760,000 distinct CDR3 sequences, roughly 25% of them singletons. The study, taken as a whole, reports: The recorded TCR beta diversity per million T cells decreased in a roughly linear manner with age. Long-lived donors carried more naive CD4+ cells and greater diversity than aged donors.

This CDR3 comprises 15 residues. V gave up 7 bases and J gave up 4 bases; unmatched junction bases: 12. On this clonotype: The antigen remains undetermined.

These data were likewise used in another study, on T cells of mothers and their children.

The chain employs TRBV12-3 or TRBV12-4 and TRBJ2-5, with 7 bases aligning to TRBD2. Sequences were obtained from blood. This receptor was identified in a boy aged 5 to 17 in good health. The CDR3 here is CASTPTSEVGETQYF. CDR3 bases: TGTGCCAGCACCCCCACTAGCGAGGTAGGAGAGACCCAGTACTTC.